The 3 T cell receptor beta chains listed next were all sequenced from one sample in a study of blood T cell repertoires in COVID-19. TCRdb's copy holds only in-frame clones and misses some; the assay was immunoSEQ multiplex PCR. The data show tens of thousands of clones, approximately 89% seen once. Sequencing was performed on peripheral blood. These receptor sequences come from a man older than 75 with acute or convalescent COVID-19.

The CDR3 DNA is TGCAGCGTTGGGGCTAGCGGGGGATACAATGAGCAGTTCTTC. It is translated as CSVGASGGYNEQFF. The chain has TRBV29-1 and TRBJ2-1, with 10 bases lining up with TRBD2. The CDR3 is 14 residues long. The germline gives CDR1 SQVTM, CDR2 ANQGSEA. Losses at the gene ends were 4 bases for V and 4 bases for J; bases not matched to a gene: 4.

V is TRBV11-3 and J is TRBJ2-3, with 11 bases fitting TRBD2. Per germline, CDR1 SGHNT and CDR2 YENEEA. This CDR3 comprises 17 residues. With 4 bases clipped from V and 5 bases from J, the junction kept 11 bases outside the gene matches. CDR3 residues: CASSSGRLAGPLDTQYF. DNA of the CDR3: TGTGCCAGCAGCTCCGGCCGACTAGCGGGGCCTTTAGATACGCAGTATTTT.

This clone was seen once. The J gene is TRBJ2-7, the V gene TRBV6-5, with D possibly matching TRBD1 (6 bases). This CDR3 region has 15 residues. Per the germline V gene, CDR1 is MNHEY and CDR2 is SVGAGI. Deletions cut 2 bases from V and 2 bases from J, with 13 bases between. The CDR3 DNA is TGTGCCAGCAGTTACAACAGGGCCACGACCTACGAGCAGTACTTC. This gives the protein CASSYNRATTYEQYF.